The 22 T cell receptor beta chains below come from one sample, sequenced in a study of T cells in Graves' hyperthyroidism and ophthalmopathy. Amplification of TCR beta CDR3 regions was performed using RNA transcripts as template. The HTBI primer set served for first-round RT-PCR of the TCR CDR3. TCRdb re-called the multiplex PCR reads with MiXCR, one entry per CDR3 protein. The profile shows roughly 200,000 distinct CDR3 sequences, 15% to 20% of them singletons. The specimen was blood. Source of these receptors: a man in his forties or fifties with Graves' hyperthyroidism.

This sequence joins TRBV6-1 and TRBJ2-1; 14 bases are a match to TRBD2. Germline V gene sequence: CDR1 MNHNS, CDR2 SASEGT. CDR3 size: 15 residues. J gave up 9 bases and V 5 bases, and 6 bases lay outside the gene matches. The CDR3 nucleotides are TGTGCCAGCAGTCAGACTAGCGGGGGGGCCGTTGAGCAGTTCTTC. Translating gives CASSQTSGGAVEQFF.

This clonotype was seen repeatedly, ten times or more. The genes are TRBV7-3 and TRBJ2-3; D is ambiguous. Germline-derived CDR1 and CDR2 are SGHTA and FQGTGA. The CDR3 sequence is 15 residues long. The germline V and J ends were trimmed by 5 bases and 3 bases, with 15 bases remaining between them. The CDR3, as DNA: TGTGCCAGCAGCCCCCAGGACGGATCAACAGATACGCAGTATTTT. It translates to CASSPQDGSTDTQYF.

In its sample, this clonotype was seen many times. The rearrangement joins TRBV6-1 to TRBJ2-7; D perhaps matches TRBD1 (5 bases). In germline, CDR1 is MNHNS, CDR2 SASEGT. Trimming left V 8 bases short and J 4 bases short, with 15 bases between. The CDR3 sequence is 13 residues long. CDR3 loop: CASQGPRVYEQYF. The CDR3 DNA reads as TGTGCCAGCCAGGGCCCCCGGGTATACGAGCAGTACTTC.

The chain has TRBV6-1 and TRBJ2-7; 10 bases align to TRBD1. The V segment lost 5 bases and the J segment 5 bases; nucleotides outside the gene matches: 9. Germline-derived CDR1 and CDR2 are MNHNS and SASEGT. This CDR3 contains 15 residues. The CDR3 sequence: CASSWPGQGLNEQYF. The CDR3 DNA is TGTGCCAGCAGTTGGCCGGGACAGGGGTTGAACGAGCAGTACTTC.

This clonotype came up many times. A read error may produce the germline difference seen at one junction end. V and J are TRBV7-2 and TRBJ2-3; 7 positions agree with TRBD2. The CDR3 consists of 16 residues. CDR1 is SGHTA, CDR2 FQGNSA, per germline. The CDR3 DNA follows: TGTGCCAGCCACCGCCTGGGGGGGGACGGAACAGGTACGCAGTATTTT. Translated, it gives CASHRLGGDGTGTQYF.

This clonotype has ten or more counts. The chain combines TRBV24-1 with TRBJ2-3, with D unresolved. The CDR3 covers 13 residues. Trimming cost V 7 bases and J 2 bases, with 9 bases left between them. Germline V CDR1 and CDR2: KGHDR, SFDVKD. CDR3 coding DNA: TGTGCCACCAGCGCGGCCTCCACAGATACGCAGTATTTT. As protein: CATSAASTDTQYF.

This clonotype was picked up many times. CDR3 region: CSAKIAGGPDTQYF. The CDR3 bases are TGCAGTGCCAAAATAGCGGGGGGGCCCGATACGCAGTATTTT. V is TRBV20-1 and J is TRBJ2-3; 11 nucleotides align to TRBD2. Germline V gene sequence: CDR1 DFQATT, CDR2 SNEGSKA (reference sequence). This CDR3 has 14 amino acids. With V trimmed by 6 bases and J by 6 bases, 8 bases remained unmatched.

The chain links TRBV6-5 to TRBJ1-2, with TRBD1 matching 8 bases. The junction had 7 bases not matched to a gene; V was cut back by 0 bases and J by 4 bases. Per germline, CDR1 MNHEY and CDR2 SVGAGI. The CDR3 sequence is 16 residues long. As DNA, the CDR3 is TGTGCCAGCAGTTACTCAATAGGACAGGGTTTCTATGGCTACACCTTC. It yields the protein CASSYSIGQGFYGYTF.

V gene TRBV5-1 combines with J gene TRBJ2-1; D unclear. Trimming took 3 bases from V and 4 from J, leaving 11 bases between them. The CDR3 is 14 residues long. The germline V gene encodes CDR1 SGHRS and CDR2 YFSETQ. This chain's CDR3 is CASSYGRSYNEQFF. DNA for the CDR3: TGCGCCAGCAGCTATGGCCGGTCTTACAATGAGCAGTTCTTC. The variable domain in full, completed from reference TRBV5-1 and TRBJ2-1, reads KAGVTQTPRYLIKTRGQQVTLSCSPISGHRSVSWYQQTPGQGLQFLFEYFSETQRNKGNFPGRFSGRQFSNSRSEMNVSTLELGDSALYLCASSYGRSYNEQFFGPGTRLTVL.

This clonotype showed up many times. The chain joins TRBV2 to TRBJ2-2; D tentatively reads TRBD1 or TRBD2 (6 bases each). The CDR3 is 15 amino acids. V was cut by 6 bases and J by 2 bases, with 13 bases left in between. Germline values: CDR1 SNHLY, CDR2 FYNNEI. CDR3 nucleotides: TGTGCCAGCAGGGGGGGTGGGGGCAACACCGGGGAGCTGTTTTTT. Residues: CASRGGGGNTGELFF.

There are many counts of this clonotype. The chain is built from TRBV3-1 and TRBJ2-7; no clear D gene. Trimming took off 5 bases at V and 3 bases at J, with 14 bases between the two ends. This CDR3 is 14 amino acids long. Germline V gene data show CDR1 as LGHDT and CDR2 as YNNKEL (reference sequence). This CDR3 is CASSDRTGFYEQYF. The CDR3 DNA follows: TGTGCCAGCAGCGATAGGACGGGTTTCTACGAGCAGTACTTC.

As regards this clonotype: A read error may account for a junction end that differs from germline. The chain has TRBV7-9 and TRBJ2-4, with TRBD1 matching 7 bases. The CDR3 is made up of 14 amino acids. Per germline, CDR1 SEHNR and CDR2 FQNEAQ (reference sequence). CDR3 amino acids: CASSLGQLGNIQHF. The CDR3 DNA reads TGTGCCAGCAGCCTGGGACAGCTCGGAAACATTCAGCACTTC.

At least ten counts were recorded for this clonotype. The rearrangement links TRBV28 to TRBJ2-3, with D possibly being TRBD1 (6 bases). This CDR3 has 13 amino acids. Germline lookup yields CDR1 MDHEN and CDR2 SYDVKM. Trimming pared 10 bases from V and 5 bases from J, leaving 16 bases between. CDR3 bases: TGTGCCACCATGACAGGCCTTAAAGATACGCAGTATTTT. Its protein product is CATMTGLKDTQYF.

About this clonotype: Being one base from a much bigger clone, this may be a read error. The chain combines TRBV12-3 or TRBV12-4 with TRBJ1-6; D gene ambiguous. The CDR3 is 15 residues long. The CDR3 DNA follows: TGTGTCAGCAGTTCGGTACGGGTCTATAATTCACCCCTCCACTTT. Protein product: CVSSSVRVYNSPLHF.

This clonotype was counted many times. The chain recombines TRBV6-5 with TRBJ2-6; 7 nucleotides match TRBD1. The V gene end was trimmed by 0 bases and the J gene end by 6 bases; junction bases not matched to a gene: 8. This CDR3 is 17 amino acids long. The germline V gene has CDR1 MNHEY and CDR2 SVGAGI. The CDR3 reads CASSYSTTQGVANVLTF. CDR3 coding DNA: TGTGCCAGCAGTTACTCGACAACCCAGGGGGTGGCCAACGTCCTGACTTTC.

This clonotype was seen ten or more times. The gene calls are TRBV7-9 and TRBJ1-6; D call uncertain. Germline CDR1 is SEHNR and CDR2 is FQNEAQ (reference sequence). Trimming pared 6 bases from V and 7 bases from J, leaving 10 bases between. CDR3 length: 13 residues. The CDR3 here is CASRPRGNSPLHF. The CDR3 DNA is TGTGCCAGCAGGCCCCGGGGAAATTCACCCCTCCACTTT. Combining the CDR3 with reference TRBV7-9 and TRBJ1-6 gives the whole variable domain DTGVSQNPRHKITKRGQNVTFRCDPISEHNRLYWYRQTLGQGPEFLTYFQNEAQLEKSRLLSDRFSAERPKGSFSTLEIQRTEQGDSAMYLCASRPRGNSPLHFGNGTRLTVT.

This clonotype was seen ten or more times. This chain links TRBV7-3 with TRBJ2-2; D is perhaps TRBD1 or TRBD2 (6 bases each). Per germline, CDR1 SGHTA and CDR2 FQGTGA. This CDR3 is 16 amino acids long. Between the trimmed V and J ends, which lost 0 bases and 0 bases, there was a span of 8 bases. This CDR3 reads CASSLTRGPNTGELFF. In DNA form, the CDR3 reads TGTGCCAGCAGCTTAACACGGGGGCCGAACACCGGGGAGCTGTTTTTT.

This clonotype was observed at least ten times. The genes are TRBV3-1 and TRBJ2-7; 8 nucleotides line up with TRBD2. Germline CDR1 reads LGHDT; CDR2 reads YNNKEL (reference sequence). The CDR3 length is 16 residues. V lost 1 base and J lost 3; bases outside the gene matches: 8. CDR3 DNA sequence: TGTGCCAGCAGCCAAGGAAGCGGGAGAGGCTACTACGAGCAGTACTTC. Translating it yields CASSQGSGRGYYEQYF.

This clonotype has ten or more counts. V usage is TRBV20-1 and J usage is TRBJ1-6; weak D call: TRBD1 (5 bases). The germline gives CDR1 DFQATT, CDR2 SNEGSKA (reference sequence). The length of the CDR3 is 15 residues. V lost 3 bases, J lost 8 bases, and 17 bases lay in between. The CDR3 sequence is CSASPDTDGDSPLHF. DNA for the CDR3: TGCAGTGCTAGTCCGGACACCGACGGGGATTCACCCCTCCACTTT.

This clonotype appeared many times. The genes are TRBV7-6 and TRBJ2-5, with D tentatively TRBD1 or TRBD2 (5 bases each). CDR3 length: 13 amino acids. Germline V lookup: CDR1 SGHVS, CDR2 FNYEAQ. V dropped 6 bases and J dropped 5 bases, with 13 bases sitting between them. The CDR3, as DNA: TGTGCCAGCAGGCCCGGGGCATCCGAGACCCAGTACTTC. Amino acid sequence: CASRPGASETQYF.

The chain uses TRBV6-2 or TRBV6-3 and TRBJ2-3; 10 bases line up with TRBD2. The CDR3 is 16 amino acids. Germline CDR1 reads MNHEY; CDR2 reads SVGEGT. J was trimmed by 3 bases and V by 5 bases; bases with no gene match: 8. The CDR3 region is CASSIKRGGHTDTQYF. In DNA, the CDR3 is TGTGCCAGCAGTATCAAGCGGGGGGGCCATACAGATACGCAGTATTTT.

This clonotype showed up many times. The chain couples TRBV2 to TRBJ1-4; no definite D call. V was pared by 6 bases and J by 0 bases, with 14 bases between. The length of the CDR3 is 16 residues. Germline V gene lookup returns CDR1 SNHLY and CDR2 FYNNEI. CDR3 in DNA: TGTGCCAGCAGATTGAAGGTCTGGGCAACTAATGAAAAACTGTTTTTT. As protein: CASRLKVWATNEKLFF.